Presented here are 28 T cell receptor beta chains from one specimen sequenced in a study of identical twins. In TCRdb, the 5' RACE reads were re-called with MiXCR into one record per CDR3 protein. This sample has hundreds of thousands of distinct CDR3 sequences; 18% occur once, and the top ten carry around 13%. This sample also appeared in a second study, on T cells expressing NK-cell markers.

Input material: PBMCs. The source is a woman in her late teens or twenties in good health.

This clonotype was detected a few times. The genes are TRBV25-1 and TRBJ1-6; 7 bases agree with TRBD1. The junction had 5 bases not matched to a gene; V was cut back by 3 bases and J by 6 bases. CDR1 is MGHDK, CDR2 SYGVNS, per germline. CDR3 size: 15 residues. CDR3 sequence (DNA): TGTGCCAGCAGTGACCGGCCAGGGGGTAATTCACCCCTCCACTTT. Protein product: CASSDRPGGNSPLHF. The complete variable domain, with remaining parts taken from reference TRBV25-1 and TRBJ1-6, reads EADIYQTPRYLVIGTGKKITLECSQTMGHDKMYWYQQDPGMELHLIHYSYGVNSTEKGDLSSESTVSRIRTEHFPLTLESARPSHTSQYLCASSDRPGGNSPLHFGNGTRLTVT.

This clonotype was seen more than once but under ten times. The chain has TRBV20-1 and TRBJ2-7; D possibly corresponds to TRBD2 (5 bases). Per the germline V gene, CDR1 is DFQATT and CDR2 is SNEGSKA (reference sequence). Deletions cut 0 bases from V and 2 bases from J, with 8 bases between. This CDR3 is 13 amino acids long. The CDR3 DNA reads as TGCAGTGCTAGAGAAGCGGCCACCTACGAGCAGTACTTC. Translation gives CSAREAATYEQYF.

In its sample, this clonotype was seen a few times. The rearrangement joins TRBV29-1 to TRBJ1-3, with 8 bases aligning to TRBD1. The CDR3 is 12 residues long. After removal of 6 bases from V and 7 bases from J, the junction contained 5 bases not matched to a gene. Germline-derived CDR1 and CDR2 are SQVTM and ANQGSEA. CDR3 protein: CSVAQGANTIYF. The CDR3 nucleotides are TGCAGCGTCGCCCAGGGGGCCAACACCATATATTTT.

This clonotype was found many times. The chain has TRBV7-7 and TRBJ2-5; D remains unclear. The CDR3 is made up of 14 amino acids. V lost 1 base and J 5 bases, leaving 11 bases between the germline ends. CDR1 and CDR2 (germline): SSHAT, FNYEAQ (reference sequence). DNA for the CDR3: TGTGCCAGCAGCTTAGGACGGCCCGGGGAGACCCAGTACTTC. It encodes CASSLGRPGETQYF. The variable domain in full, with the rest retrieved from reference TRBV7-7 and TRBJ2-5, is GAGVSQSPRYKVTKRGQDVTLRCDPISSHATLYWYQQALGQGPEFLTYFNYEAQPDKSGLPSDRFSAERPEGSISTLTIQRTEQRDSAMYRCASSLGRPGETQYFGPGTRLLVL.

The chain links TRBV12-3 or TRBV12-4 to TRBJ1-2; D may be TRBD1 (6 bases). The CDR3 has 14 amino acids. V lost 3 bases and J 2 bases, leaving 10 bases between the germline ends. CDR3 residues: CASSFNRVNYGYTF. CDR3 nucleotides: TGTGCCAGCAGTTTTAACAGGGTGAACTATGGCTACACCTTC.

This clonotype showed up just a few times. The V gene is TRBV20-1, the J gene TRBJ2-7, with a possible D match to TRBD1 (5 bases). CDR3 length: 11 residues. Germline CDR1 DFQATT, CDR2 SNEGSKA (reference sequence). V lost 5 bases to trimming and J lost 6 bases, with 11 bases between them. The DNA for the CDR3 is TGCAGTGCTCTCCTAAGGGGCGAGCAGTACTTC. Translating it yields CSALLRGEQYF.

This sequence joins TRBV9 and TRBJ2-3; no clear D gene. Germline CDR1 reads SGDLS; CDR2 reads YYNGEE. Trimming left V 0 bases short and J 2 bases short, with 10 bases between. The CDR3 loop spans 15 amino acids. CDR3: CASSVVGAYTDTQYF. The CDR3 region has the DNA TGTGCCAGCAGCGTAGTTGGAGCGTACACAGATACGCAGTATTTT.

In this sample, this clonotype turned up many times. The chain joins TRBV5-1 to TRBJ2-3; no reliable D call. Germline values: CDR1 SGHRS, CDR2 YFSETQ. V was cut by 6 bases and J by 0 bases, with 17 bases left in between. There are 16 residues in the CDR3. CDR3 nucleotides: TGCGCCAGCACCAAAATGGGCGGTCGTAGCACAGATACGCAGTATTTT. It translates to CASTKMGGRSTDTQYF.

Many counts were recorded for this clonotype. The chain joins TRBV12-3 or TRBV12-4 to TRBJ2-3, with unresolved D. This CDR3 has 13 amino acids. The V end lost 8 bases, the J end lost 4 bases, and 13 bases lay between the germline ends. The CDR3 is CASAIPLADTQYF. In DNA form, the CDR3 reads TGTGCCAGCGCGATTCCCCTAGCAGATACGCAGTATTTT.

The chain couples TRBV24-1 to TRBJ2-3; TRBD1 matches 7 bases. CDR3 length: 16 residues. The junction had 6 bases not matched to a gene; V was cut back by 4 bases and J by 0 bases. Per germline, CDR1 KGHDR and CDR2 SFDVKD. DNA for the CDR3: TGTGCCACCAGTGAGGGGACAGCTTCTAGCACAGATACGCAGTATTTT. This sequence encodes CATSEGTASSTDTQYF.

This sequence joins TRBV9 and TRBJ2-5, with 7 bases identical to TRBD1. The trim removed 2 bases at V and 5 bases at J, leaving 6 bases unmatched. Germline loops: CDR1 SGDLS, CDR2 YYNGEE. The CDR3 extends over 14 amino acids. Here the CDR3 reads CASSVAGTDETQYF. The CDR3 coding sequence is TGTGCCAGCAGCGTCGCCGGGACAGACGAGACCCAGTACTTC.

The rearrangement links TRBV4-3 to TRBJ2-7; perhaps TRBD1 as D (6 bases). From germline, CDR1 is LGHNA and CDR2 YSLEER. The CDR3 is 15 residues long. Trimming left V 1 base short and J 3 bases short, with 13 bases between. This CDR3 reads CASSQVVGTHYEQYF. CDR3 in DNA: TGCGCCAGCAGCCAAGTCGTAGGGACACACTACGAGCAGTACTTC.

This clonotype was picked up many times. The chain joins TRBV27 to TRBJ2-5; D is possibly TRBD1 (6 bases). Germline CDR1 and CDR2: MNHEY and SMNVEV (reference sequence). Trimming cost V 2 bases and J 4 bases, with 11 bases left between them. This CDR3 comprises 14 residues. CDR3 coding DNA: TGTGCCAGCAGTTTAGGCAGGGGAGTAGAGACCCAGTACTTC. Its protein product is CASSLGRGVETQYF.

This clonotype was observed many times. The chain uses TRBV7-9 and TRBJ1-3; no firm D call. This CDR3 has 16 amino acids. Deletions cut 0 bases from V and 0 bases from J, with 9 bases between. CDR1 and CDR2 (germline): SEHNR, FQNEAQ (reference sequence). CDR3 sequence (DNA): TGTGCCAGCAGCTTAGCGAATCTTGTCTCTGGAAACACCATATATTTT. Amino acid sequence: CASSLANLVSGNTIYF.

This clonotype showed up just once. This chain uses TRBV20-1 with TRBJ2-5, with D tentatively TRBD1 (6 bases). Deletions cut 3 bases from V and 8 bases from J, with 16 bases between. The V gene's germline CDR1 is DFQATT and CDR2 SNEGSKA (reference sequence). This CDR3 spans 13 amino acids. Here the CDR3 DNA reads TGCAGTGCTAGGGATCCCCGGGGACAAACCCAGTACTTC. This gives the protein CSARDPRGQTQYF.

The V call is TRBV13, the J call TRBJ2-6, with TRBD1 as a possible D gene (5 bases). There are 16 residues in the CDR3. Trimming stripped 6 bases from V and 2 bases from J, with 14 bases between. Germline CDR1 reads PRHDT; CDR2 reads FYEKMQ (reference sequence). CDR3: CASSSNQGTGANVLTF. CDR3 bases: TGTGCCAGCAGTTCAAACCAGGGTACTGGGGCCAACGTCCTGACTTTC. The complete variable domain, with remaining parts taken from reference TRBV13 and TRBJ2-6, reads AAGVIQSPRHLIKEKRETATLKCYPIPRHDTVYWYQQGPGQDPQFLISFYEKMQSDKGSIPDRFSAQQFSDYHSELNMSSLELGDSALYFCASSSNQGTGANVLTFGAGSRLTVL.

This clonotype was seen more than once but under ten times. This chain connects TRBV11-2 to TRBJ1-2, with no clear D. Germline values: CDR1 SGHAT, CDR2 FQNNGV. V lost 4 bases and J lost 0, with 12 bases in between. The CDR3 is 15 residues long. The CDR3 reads CASSSTARANYGYTF. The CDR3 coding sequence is TGTGCCAGCAGCTCGACTGCGAGGGCTAACTATGGCTACACCTTC.

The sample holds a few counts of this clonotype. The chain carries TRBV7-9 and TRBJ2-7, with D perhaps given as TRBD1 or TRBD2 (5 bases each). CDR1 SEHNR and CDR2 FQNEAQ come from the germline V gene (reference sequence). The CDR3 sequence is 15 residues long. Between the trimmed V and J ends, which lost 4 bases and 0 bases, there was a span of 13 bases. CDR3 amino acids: CASSSWDGPSYEQYF. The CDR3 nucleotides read TGTGCCAGCAGCTCATGGGACGGCCCCTCCTACGAGCAGTACTTC.

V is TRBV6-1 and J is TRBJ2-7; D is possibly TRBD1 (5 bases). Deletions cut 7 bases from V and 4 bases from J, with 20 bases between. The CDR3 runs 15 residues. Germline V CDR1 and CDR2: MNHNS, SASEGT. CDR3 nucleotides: TGTGCCAGCACCGTCTTTGGCAGGGATCGGTACGAGCAGTACTTC. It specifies CASTVFGRDRYEQYF.

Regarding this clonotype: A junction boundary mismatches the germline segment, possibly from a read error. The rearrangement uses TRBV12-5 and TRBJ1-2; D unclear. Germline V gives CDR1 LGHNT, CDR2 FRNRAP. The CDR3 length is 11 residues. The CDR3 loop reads CASDQSGVVFF. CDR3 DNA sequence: TGTGCTAGTGACCAATCCGGGGTGGTCTTCTTC.

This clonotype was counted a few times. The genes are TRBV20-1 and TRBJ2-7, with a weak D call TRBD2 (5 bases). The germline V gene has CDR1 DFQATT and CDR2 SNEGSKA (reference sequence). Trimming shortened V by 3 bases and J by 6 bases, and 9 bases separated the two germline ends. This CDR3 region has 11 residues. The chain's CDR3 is CSASGVVEQYF. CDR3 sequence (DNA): TGCAGTGCTAGCGGGGTCGTCGAGCAGTACTTC.

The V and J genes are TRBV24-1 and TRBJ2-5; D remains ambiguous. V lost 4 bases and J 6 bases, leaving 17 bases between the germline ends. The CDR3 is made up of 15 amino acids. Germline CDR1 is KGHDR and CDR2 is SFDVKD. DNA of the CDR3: TGTGCCACCAGTGACCCCCTCGACCCCGGGCAGACCCAGTACTTC. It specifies CATSDPLDPGQTQYF.

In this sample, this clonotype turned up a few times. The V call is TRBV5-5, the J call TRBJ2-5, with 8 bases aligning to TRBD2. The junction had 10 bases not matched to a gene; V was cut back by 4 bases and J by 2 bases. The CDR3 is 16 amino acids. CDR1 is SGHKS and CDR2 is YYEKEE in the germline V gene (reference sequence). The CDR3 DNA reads TGTGCCAGCAGCAAGGTCGGGACTAGAGGGCAAGAGACCCAGTACTTC. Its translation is CASSKVGTRGQETQYF.

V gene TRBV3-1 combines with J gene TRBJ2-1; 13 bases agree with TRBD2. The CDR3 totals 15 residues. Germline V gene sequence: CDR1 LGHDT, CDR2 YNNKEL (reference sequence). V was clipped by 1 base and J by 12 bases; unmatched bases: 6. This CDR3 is CASSQAGLAGRRQFF. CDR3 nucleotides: TGTGCCAGCAGCCAAGCGGGACTAGCGGGAAGAAGGCAGTTCTTC.

CDR3 protein: CSVEEQRGNIQYF. CDR3 nucleotides: TGCAGCGTTGAAGAACAAAGAGGAAACATTCAGTACTTC. The V gene is TRBV29-1, the J gene TRBJ2-4, with D unclear. Germline assignment: CDR1 SQVTM and CDR2 ANQGSEA. The CDR3 covers 13 residues. Trimming removed 0 bases at V and 6 bases at J, with 9 bases between.

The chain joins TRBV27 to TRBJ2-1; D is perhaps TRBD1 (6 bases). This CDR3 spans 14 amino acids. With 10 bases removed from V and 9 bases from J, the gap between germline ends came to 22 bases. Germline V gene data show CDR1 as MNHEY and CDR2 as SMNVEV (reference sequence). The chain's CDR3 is CAIGTKQGYSEQFF. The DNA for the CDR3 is TGTGCCATCGGAACGAAACAGGGATATAGTGAGCAGTTCTTC.

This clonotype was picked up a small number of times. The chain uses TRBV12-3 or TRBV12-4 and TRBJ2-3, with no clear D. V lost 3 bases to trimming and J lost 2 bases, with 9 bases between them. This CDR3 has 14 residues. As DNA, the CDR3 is TGTGCCAGCAGTTTCTCAGACCCCACAGATACGCAGTATTTT. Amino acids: CASSFSDPTDTQYF.

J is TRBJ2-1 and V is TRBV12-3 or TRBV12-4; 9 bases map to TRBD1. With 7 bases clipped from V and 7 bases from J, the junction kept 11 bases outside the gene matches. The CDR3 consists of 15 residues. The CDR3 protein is CASTPGQGVYNEQFF. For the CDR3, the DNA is TGTGCCAGCACCCCGGGACAGGGAGTCTATAATGAGCAGTTCTTC.